Listed below are T cell receptor beta chains from one sample, sequenced in a study of response to subunit inactivated influenza vaccine. TCRdb processed the RT-PCR reads anew with MiXCR; each CDR3 protein has one entry. The sample yields some 570,000 distinct CDR3 sequences, approximately 11% seen once. These data were likewise used in another study, on T cells expressing NK-cell markers.

The source material was PBMCs from blood, sampled on the day of vaccination. These TCRs come from a man between 50 and 59 years old who received an inactivated influenza vaccine. CDR3s leave out the opening cysteine and the closing phenylalanine or tryptophan.

>12|TRBJ1-5|TRBV6-2/TRBV6-3
ACRGTASNQPQH
>12|TRBJ1-5|TRBV20-1
SAKTGPLNQPQH
>15|TRBJ2-2|TRBV6-5
ASSYSIMGVNTGELF
>10|TRBJ2-5|TRBV12-3/TRBV12-4
ASSGLEETQY
>10|TRBJ2-1|TRBV20-1
SALQGYNEQF
>13|TRBJ2-7|TRBV12-3/TRBV12-4
ASTKRQGISYEQY
>19|TRBJ2-7|TRBV11-2
ASSLGELAGGPTPSSYEQY
>12|TRBJ2-6|TRBV15
ATSRAWADRVLT
>13|TRBJ2-4|TRBV5-1
ASSLAGQIENIQY
>13|TRBJ2-7|TRBV11-2
ASSWARTGSHEQY
>11|TRBJ2-7|TRBV4-3
ASSQSRRYEQY
>11|TRBJ2-1|TRBV30
ASRLAGAHEQF
>13|TRBJ1-1|TRBV15
ATSSSPLMNTEAF
>16|TRBJ2-6|TRBV20-1
SASQVWQGGSGANVLT
>11|TRBJ2-3|TRBV4-2
ASVASGTDTQY
>13|TRBJ1-6|TRBV3-1
ASSQVGSDNSPLH
>9|TRBJ1-6|TRBV2
ASSPGGTLH